This T cell receptor (beta chain) was obtained from a study of blood T cell repertoires in COVID-19. Study information: From T cells, B-cell-depleted T cells, or PBMCs came the material, which was cDNA or gDNA.

The V end lost 3 bases, the J end lost 0 bases, and 11 bases lay between the germline ends. The CDR3 is 14 residues long. CDR1 GTSNPN and CDR2 SVGIG come from the germline V gene (reference sequence). Some clones are missing from TCRdb's copy, which holds only in-frame ones; the method was immunoSEQ multiplex PCR. The sample shows 250,000 to 350,000 clones, roughly four fifths of them seen only once. One Seattle source followed patients from active infection through their disease course. Sequenced: peripheral blood. This chain links TRBV30 with TRBJ1-1; D perhaps matches TRBD1 (6 bases). The TCR sequence derives from a person aged 70 to 85 with COVID-19, enrolled during active disease. The CDR3 loop is CAWSRGQLNTEAFF. The CDR3 DNA reads TGTGCCTGGAGCCGAGGACAGCTGAACACTGAAGCTTTCTTT.